One T cell receptor beta chain is described in this entry. Original processing methods: Estimation of nucleated cell counts relied on the amplification of reference gene primers. The protocol was immunoSEQ multiplex PCR, while the TCRdb copy is restricted to in-frame clones and leaves out a portion. V and J calls and clone size follow that table, whereas D and trimming were derived from the DNA. The top ten hold around 3.5% of the sample, which has some 200,000 clones, roughly 90% seen once. The data were obtained in a study of blood T cell repertoires in COVID-19. Residents of 24 US areas, aged roughly 18 to 95 years, made up the participants. Germline CDR1 SNHLY, CDR2 FYNNEI. The CDR3 runs 13 residues. With V trimmed by 5 bases and J by 9 bases, 5 bases remained unmatched.

The chain carries TRBV2 and TRBJ2-2; 8 bases map to TRBD2. What was sequenced was PBMCs or T cells enriched from blood (not recorded which). The sequence was collected from a middle-aged woman with acute COVID-19. The CDR3 DNA follows: TGTGCCAGCAGTTATAGCGGGGTGTGGGAGCTGTTTTTT. Its translation is CASSYSGVWELFF.